This is a list of T cell receptor beta chains from one sample in a study of cytomegalovirus exposure and HLA in healthy donors. The assay was immunoSEQ multiplex PCR, and TCRdb's table has in-frame clones only and misses some. The table includes some 140,000 clones, 75% to 85% detected once. Sequencing was carried out using PBMCs. Receptors were obtained from a female donor in good health and CMV-seronegative. Both conserved end residues are part of each CDR3. A D gene is named only where the DNA matches it firmly. The size field is filled for only some rows; it gives once, few, many or a size class.

NA	NA	TRBJ2-5	TRBV29-1	CSVDPVASFSGSYF	TGCAGCGTTGATCCAGTAGCGAGCTTTAGCGGATCTTACTTC
TRBD1	NA	TRBJ1-1	TRBV4-1	CASSQRRTGVEAFF	TGCGCCAGCAGCCAAAGACGGACAGGGGTTGAAGCTTTCTTT
TRBD1	once	TRBJ1-1	TRBV6-5	CASSSYDRGREAFF	TGTGCCAGCAGTTCCTACGACAGGGGCCGTGAAGCTTTCTTT
TRBD1	few	TRBJ1-1	TRBV6-5	CATYLTGGGTEAFF	TGTGCCACATACCTCACAGGGGGCGGCACTGAAGCTTTCTTT
TRBD1	NA	TRBJ2-2	TRBV28	CASRPDRVAGELFF	TGTGCCAGCAGACCGGACAGGGTTGCCGGGGAGCTGTTTTTT
NA	NA	TRBJ1-2	TRBV9	CASSVQTGFYGYTF	TGTGCCAGCAGCGTACAAACAGGGTTCTATGGCTACACCTTC
NA	once	TRBJ2-5	TRBV5-4	CASSLWTEQETQYF	TGTGCCAGCAGCTTGTGGACTGAGCAAGAGACCCAGTACTTC
NA	NA	TRBJ1-3	TRBV9	CASSVGRASGNTIYF	TGTGCCAGCAGCGTAGGGAGGGCCTCTGGAAACACCATATATTTT
NA	NA	TRBJ1-1	TRBV27	CASSFGGREAFF	TGTGCCAGCAGTTTCGGTGGGCGTGAAGCTTTCTTT
NA	NA	TRBJ2-5	TRBV6-1	CATPRRGTQETQYF	TGTGCCACCCCACGAAGGGGGACCCAAGAGACCCAGTACTTC
TRBD1	NA	TRBJ2-7	TRBV2	CASTTQGFEQYF	TGTGCCAGCACCACACAGGGGTTCGAGCAGTACTTC
TRBD1	NA	TRBJ2-3	TRBV5-1	CASSLGGTGTDTQYF	TGCGCCAGCAGCTTGGGGGGGACAGGCACAGATACGCAGTATTTT
TRBD2	NA	TRBJ2-3	TRBV7-7	CASSLGLAGGYTQYF	TGTGCTAGCAGCTTAGGTCTAGCGGGGGGATATACGCAGTATTTT
TRBD1	few	TRBJ2-7	TRBV5-1	CASSLEGQGKLYEQYF	TGCGCCAGCAGCTTGGAGGGACAGGGAAAGCTCTACGAGCAGTACTTC
TRBD1	NA	TRBJ2-1	TRBV18	CASSYRTGMSNEQFF	TGTGCCAGCTCATACAGGACAGGCATGTCCAATGAGCAGTTCTTC
TRBD1	NA	TRBJ1-2	TRBV5-1	CASSPPGQSNYGYTF	TGCGCCAGCAGCCCCCCGGGACAGTCTAACTATGGCTACACCTTC
TRBD1	NA	TRBJ1-1	TRBV18	CASSDRGLNTEAFF	TGTGCCAGCTCGGACAGGGGGCTTAACACTGAAGCTTTCTTT
TRBD2	NA	TRBJ2-1	TRBV2	CASSRGLGGNEQFF	TGTGCCAGCAGTAGGGGACTAGGGGGGAATGAGCAGTTCTTC
NA	NA	TRBJ2-1	TRBV4-1	CASSRSGTRIYSYNEQFF	TGCGCCAGCAGCCGATCCGGGACTCGCATTTACTCCTACAATGAGCAGTTCTTC
NA	few	TRBJ2-5	TRBV7-8	CASSMTSLETQYF	TGTGCCAGCAGCATGACTAGTTTGGAGACCCAGTACTTC
NA	NA	TRBJ1-1	TRBV5-6	CASSLRAGARSEAFF	TGTGCCAGCAGCTTGAGAGCGGGGGCAAGAAGTGAAGCTTTCTTT
NA	few	TRBJ2-7	TRBV2	CASGRGPLSSYEQYF	TGTGCCAGCGGGCGGGGGCCATTGAGCTCCTACGAGCAGTACTTC
TRBD2	NA	TRBJ2-3	TRBV7-2	CASRAGGPPDTQYF	TGTGCCAGCAGAGCGGGGGGGCCCCCAGATACGCAGTATTTT
TRBD2	NA	TRBJ2-3	TRBV5-1	CASSLEGRSGKADTQYF	TGCGCCAGCAGCTTGGAGGGGCGAAGCGGGAAGGCAGATACGCAGTATTTT
TRBD2	NA	TRBJ2-1	TRBV28	CASSVFSGGEREQFF	TGTGCCAGCAGTGTATTTAGCGGGGGGGAACGAGAGCAGTTCTTC
TRBD1	NA	TRBJ2-7	TRBV7-8	CASSFLTGIHHEQYF	TGTGCCAGCAGCTTCCTGACAGGGATTCATCACGAGCAGTACTTC
TRBD1	NA	TRBJ2-5	TRBV18	CASSPPGQQETQYF	TGTGCCAGCTCACCACCGGGACAGCAAGAGACCCAGTACTTC
TRBD1	NA	TRBJ1-4	TRBV28	CASSLRGTASSDEKLFF	TGTGCCAGCAGTTTGAGAGGGACAGCCAGCTCGGATGAAAAACTGTTTTTT
TRBD2	NA	TRBJ2-3	TRBV30	CAWSPLGREMDTQYF	TGTGCCTGGAGTCCCCTGGGGCGGGAGATGGATACGCAGTATTTT
TRBD2	NA	TRBJ2-1	TRBV5-1	CASSPGTSGNPYNEQFF	TGCGCCAGCAGCCCTGGGACTAGCGGCAACCCCTACAATGAGCAGTTCTTC